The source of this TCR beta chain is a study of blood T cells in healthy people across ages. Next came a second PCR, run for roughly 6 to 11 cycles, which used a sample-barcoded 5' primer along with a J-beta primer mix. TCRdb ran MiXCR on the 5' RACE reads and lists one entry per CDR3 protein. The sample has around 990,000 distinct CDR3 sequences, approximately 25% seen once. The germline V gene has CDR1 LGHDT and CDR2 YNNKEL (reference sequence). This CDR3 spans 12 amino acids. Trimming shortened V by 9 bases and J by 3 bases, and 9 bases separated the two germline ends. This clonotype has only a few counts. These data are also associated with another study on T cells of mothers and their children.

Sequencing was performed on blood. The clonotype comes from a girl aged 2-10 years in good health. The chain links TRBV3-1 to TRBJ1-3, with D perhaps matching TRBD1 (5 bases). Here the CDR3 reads CASGTVGNTIYF. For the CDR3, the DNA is TGTGCCAGTGGGACGGTTGGAAACACCATATATTTT.